The next 17 T cell receptor beta chains were all read from a single sample in a study of T cell responses to AZD1222 COVID-19 vaccine (dated by TCRdb to about 2021). The meaning of the sample's time point label: about 28 days (+/-7) after the second vaccine dose. Receptors were amplified or captured by the immunoSEQ multiplex PCR assay. Here the immuneACCESS table is served through TCRdb, limited to in-frame sequences with V and J called. Missing clones are a known gap in these copies; in checked studies unresolved V genes cover under half, and the rest lacks a known reason. Across this sample there are over 140,000 clones, with nearly 95% seen only once. The ten largest account for approximately 3.8% of the sample. The specimen comprised peripheral blood, sampled 28 days after the second AZD1222 dose. These receptors were taken from an adult who received the AZD1222 COVID-19 vaccine.

This clone was counted a single time. The genes are TRBV29-1 and TRBJ2-2; 10 bases map to TRBD1. V lost 0 bases to trimming and J lost 7 bases; unmatched junction nucleotides: 5. Germline V gene data show CDR1 as SQVTM and CDR2 as ANQGSEA. The CDR3 has 15 residues. The chain's CDR3 is CSVEDGQGVGGELFF. CDR3 sequence (DNA): TGCAGCGTTGAAGATGGACAGGGGGTAGGCGGGGAGCTGTTTTTT.

This rearrangement joins TRBV7-8 to TRBJ1-1; D perhaps matches TRBD1 (5 bases). This CDR3 spans 13 amino acids. Trimming removed 8 bases at V and 5 bases at J, with 15 bases between. Germline CDR1 reads SGHVS; CDR2 reads FQNEAQ. CDR3 in DNA: TGTGCCAGCCTACGGGGGAGGGGTACTGAAGCTTTCTTT. This codes for CASLRGRGTEAFF.

This clone has only one observation. The chain links TRBV4-3 to TRBJ1-1; D not resolved. Germline assignment: CDR1 LGHNA and CDR2 YSLEER. The CDR3 length is 15 residues. V was cut by 0 bases and J by 5 bases, with 13 bases left in between. The CDR3 nucleotides read TGCGCCAGCAGCCAAGATCGAGGCAGGACGACTGAAGCTTTCTTT. Its protein product is CASSQDRGRTTEAFF.

J is TRBJ2-1 and V is TRBV5-1; 7 positions agree with TRBD2. V trimming: 5 bases; J trimming: 4 bases; junction bases outside the gene matches: 6. The CDR3 is made up of 14 amino acids. Germline values: CDR1 SGHRS, CDR2 YFSETQ. CDR3 region: CASSRGERYNEQFF. The CDR3 DNA reads as TGCGCCAGCAGTCGGGGGGAGAGGTACAATGAGCAGTTCTTC.

The chain has TRBV28 and TRBJ1-1, with a weak D call TRBD1 (6 bases). Trimming stripped 5 bases from V and 0 bases from J, with 13 bases between. The CDR3 sequence is 15 residues long. Per the germline V gene, CDR1 is MDHEN and CDR2 is SYDVKM. In DNA, the CDR3 is TGTGCCAGCAGTCCACCGGGGGCAGTGAACACTGAAGCTTTCTTT. Translated, it gives CASSPPGAVNTEAFF.

V and J are TRBV10-2 and TRBJ2-1; 8 bases line up with TRBD2. The V and J ends lost 3 bases and 11 bases, in that order; junction bases with no gene match: 12. Germline-derived CDR1 and CDR2 are WSHSY and SAAADI. The CDR3 extends over 15 amino acids. CDR3 amino acids: CASSEAGVGNIQQFF. Here the CDR3 DNA reads TGCGCCAGCAGTGAAGCGGGAGTCGGCAATATCCAGCAGTTCTTC.

The chain joins TRBV27 to TRBJ2-7; TRBD2 is a possible D gene (5 bases). V was pared by 4 bases and J by 0 bases, with 13 bases between. The length of the CDR3 is 15 residues. The V gene's germline CDR1 is MNHEY and CDR2 SMNVEV (reference sequence). CDR3 sequence reads: CASSSGLLGSYEQYF. DNA for the CDR3: TGTGCCAGCAGTTCAGGACTCCTCGGCTCCTACGAGCAGTACTTC.

The gene calls are TRBV4-1 and TRBJ1-2; the match to TRBD1 covers 7 bases. The germline V gene has CDR1 MGHRA and CDR2 YSYEKL. Trimming took 0 bases from V and 4 from J; bases not matched to a gene: 2. CDR3 length: 14 amino acids. CDR3 in amino acids: CASSQDQGVYGYTF. For the CDR3, the DNA is TGCGCCAGCAGCCAAGATCAGGGGGTCTATGGCTACACCTTC.

The V and J genes are TRBV6-5 and TRBJ2-5; TRBD1 matches 10 bases. V was clipped by 4 bases and J by 4 bases; unmatched bases: 3. This CDR3 spans 14 amino acids. Germline assignment: CDR1 MNHEY and CDR2 SVGAGI. CDR3 sequence: CASSSDRGPETQYF. The CDR3 nucleotides are TGTGCCAGCAGTTCCGACAGGGGGCCAGAGACCCAGTACTTC.

The chain recombines TRBV7-3 with TRBJ1-2; TRBD1 is a possible D gene (5 bases). Germline V gene sequence: CDR1 SGHTA, CDR2 FQGTGA. The germline V and J ends were trimmed by 5 bases and 0 bases, with 10 bases remaining between them. This CDR3 comprises 14 residues. CDR3 nucleotide sequence: TGTGCCAGCAGCGCGGGGGGTCCTAACTATGGCTACACCTTC. Translation gives CASSAGGPNYGYTF.

The chain couples TRBV19 to TRBJ2-3; 11 nucleotides line up with TRBD1. The CDR3 runs to 15 residues. Germline CDR1 and CDR2: LNHDA and SQIVND (reference sequence). Trimming at V came to 4 bases and at J to 6 bases, leaving 6 bases not matched to a gene. The CDR3 bases are TGTGCCAGTAGTACCCGGACAGGGGGCCTGGATACGCAGTATTTT. Translating it yields CASSTRTGGLDTQYF.

The chain uses TRBV6-5 and TRBJ2-2, with unresolved D. V was shortened by 2 bases and J by 8 bases, with 6 bases between the two germline ends. Germline V CDR1 and CDR2: MNHEY, SVGAGI. The CDR3 runs to 12 residues. CDR3 DNA sequence: TGTGCCAGCAGTTACGAAGGTGGGGAGCTGTTTTTT. Protein: CASSYEGGELFF.

The chain combines TRBV4-1 with TRBJ1-2, with TRBD1 matching 7 bases. Germline V gives CDR1 MGHRA, CDR2 YSYEKL. V lost 4 bases to trimming and J lost 3 bases; unmatched junction nucleotides: 17. The CDR3 totals 18 residues. Here the CDR3 DNA reads TGCGCCAGCAGCCTACGGACTCAGGGGGAGGGGTTGGACTATGGCTACACCTTC. This sequence encodes CASSLRTQGEGLDYGYTF.

The gene calls are TRBV3-1 (or the pseudogene TRBV3-2) and TRBJ2-7; D is unresolved. Germline loops: CDR1 LGHDT, CDR2 YNNKEL (reference sequence). CDR3 length: 12 residues. Trimming took 4 bases from V and 5 from J, leaving 9 bases between them. This CDR3 reads CASSRLRDEQYF. The CDR3 nucleotides are TGTGCCAGCAGCCGGTTACGCGACGAGCAGTACTTC.

The chain links TRBV6-1 to TRBJ1-5; D might be TRBD1 (5 bases). V shed 1 base and J shed 6 bases, with 13 bases lying between them. Germline V gene sequence: CDR1 MNHNS, CDR2 SASEGT. The CDR3 loop spans 15 amino acids. DNA for the CDR3: TGTGCCAGCAGTGAAGTAGGGGAGGGAAGTCAGCCCCAGCATTTT. Translation: CASSEVGEGSQPQHF.

The chain recombines TRBV12-3 or TRBV12-4 with TRBJ1-6, with D hard to call. This CDR3 has 13 amino acids. Trimming shortened V by 0 bases and J by 8 bases, and 5 bases separated the two germline ends. The CDR3 bases are TGTGCCAGCAGTTTAGCGGTGGATTCACCCCTCCACTTT. Translation: CASSLAVDSPLHF.

The chain has TRBV5-1 and TRBJ1-2, with 7 nucleotides matching TRBD1. Germline V gene lookup returns CDR1 SGHRS and CDR2 YFSETQ. Trimming took 2 bases from V and 6 from J; bases not matched to a gene: 1. This CDR3 spans 12 amino acids. The DNA for the CDR3 is TGCGCCAGCAGCTTAGGGGGCCATGGCTACACCTTC. Protein sequence: CASSLGGHGYTF.